This passage covers 9 T cell receptor beta chains from one sample sequenced in a study of Ad26.COV2.S vaccination and SARS-CoV-2 variants. The method was immunoSEQ multiplex PCR; TCRdb's version includes in-frame clones alone and lacks a portion of them. Here the sample spans hundreds of thousands of clones, approximately 88% being singletons. The treatment was: over 15 received Ad26.COV2.S at low or high dose, single or two shots; about 5 received placebo; per-sample allocation not given. Following the first vaccine or placebo injection, samples were taken on day 63. Sequenced material: peripheral blood, taken in a trial of Ad26.COV2.S vaccine versus placebo. All receptors come from a person between 18 and 60 years old who received the Ad26.COV2.S COVID-19 vaccine or a placebo.

This chain links TRBV19 with TRBJ1-6; D unclear. This CDR3 has 14 amino acids. Germline CDR1 and CDR2: LNHDA and SQIVND (reference sequence). V lost 7 bases, J lost 6 bases, and 13 bases lay in between. Here the CDR3 DNA reads TGTGCCAGTATTGACCCCGGGAGTAATTCACCCCTCCACTTT. Translation gives CASIDPGSNSPLHF.

This chain joins TRBV10-3 and TRBJ1-2; D may be TRBD1 (6 bases). The CDR3 length is 19 residues. Germline V gene lookup returns CDR1 ENHRY and CDR2 SYGVKD. The V gene lost 10 bases and the J gene lost 4 bases, with 34 bases spanning the gap. DNA of the CDR3: TGTGCCACCATGGGGGTTAATACGCCAGTTAGGGGGACGAGCTATGGCTACACCTTC. Its protein product is CATMGVNTPVRGTSYGYTF.

The chain recombines TRBV7-2 with TRBJ2-3; D remains ambiguous. Trimming left V 1 base short and J 5 bases short, with 7 bases between. CDR1 SGHTA and CDR2 FQGNSA come from the germline V gene. The CDR3 length is 13 residues. The CDR3 coding sequence is TGTGCCAGCAGCTTAGGGGTGAGAGATACGCAGTATTTT. Translation: CASSLGVRDTQYF.

The rearrangement links TRBV5-6 to TRBJ2-3; D unclear. V was cut by 7 bases and J by 2 bases, with 14 bases left in between. The germline V gene has CDR1 SGHDT and CDR2 YYEEEE. The CDR3 sequence is 14 residues long. CDR3 DNA sequence: TGTGCCAGCGGCCTCGTGGGGTACACAGATACGCAGTATTTT. Translated, it gives CASGLVGYTDTQYF. The full variable domain, completed using reference TRBV5-6 and TRBJ2-3, is DAGVTQSPTHLIKTRGQQVTLRCSPKSGHDTVSWYQQALGQGPQFIFQYYEEEERQRGNFPDRFSGHQFPNYSSELNVNALLLGDSALYLCASGLVGYTDTQYFGPGTRLTVL.

This clone appeared a few times. V usage is TRBV16 and J usage is TRBJ2-7; TRBD1 might be the D (5 bases). This CDR3 is 12 amino acids long. Germline CDR1 reads KGHSY; CDR2 reads FQNENV. Trimming stripped 4 bases from V and 5 bases from J, with 9 bases between. This chain's CDR3 is CASSRTGHEQYF. In DNA form, the CDR3 reads TGTGCCAGCAGCCGAACAGGCCACGAGCAGTACTTC.

V and J are TRBV2 and TRBJ2-7, with 8 bases lining up with TRBD1. Germline CDR1 SNHLY, CDR2 FYNNEI. With V trimmed by 6 bases and J by 2 bases, 6 bases remained unmatched. The CDR3 extends over 14 amino acids. The CDR3 loop reads CASRIRQGPYEQYF. The CDR3, as DNA: TGTGCCAGCAGGATCAGACAGGGGCCCTACGAGCAGTACTTC.

The V call is TRBV30, the J call TRBJ2-4; weak D call: TRBD1 (6 bases). The germline CDR1 and CDR2 sequences are GTSNPN and SVGIG (reference sequence). The V end lost 1 base, the J end lost 2 bases, and 12 bases lay between the germline ends. The CDR3 is 15 residues long. The CDR3 bases are TGTGCCTGGAGTGAGGAACAGGGCCCCAAAAACATTCAGTACTTC. It translates to CAWSEEQGPKNIQYF.

For the CDR3, the DNA is TGTGCCACCAGTGATGTGCGGGGCTATGGCTACACCTTC. Translation gives CATSDVRGYGYTF. V is TRBV24-1 and J is TRBJ1-2; D gene uncertain. The CDR3 covers 13 residues. V dropped 3 bases and J dropped 4 bases, with 8 bases sitting between them. CDR1 and CDR2 from the germline V gene are KGHDR and SFDVKD.

This clone appeared once. The rearrangement links TRBV2 to TRBJ2-3; D may be TRBD1 or TRBD2 (5 bases each). The CDR3 runs 15 residues. Germline values: CDR1 SNHLY, CDR2 FYNNEI. Trimming pared 6 bases from V and 2 bases from J, leaving 15 bases between. CDR3 DNA sequence: TGTGCCAGCAGCTCTTCGGGACCCCCCACAGATACGCAGTATTTT. This translates into CASSSSGPPTDTQYF.